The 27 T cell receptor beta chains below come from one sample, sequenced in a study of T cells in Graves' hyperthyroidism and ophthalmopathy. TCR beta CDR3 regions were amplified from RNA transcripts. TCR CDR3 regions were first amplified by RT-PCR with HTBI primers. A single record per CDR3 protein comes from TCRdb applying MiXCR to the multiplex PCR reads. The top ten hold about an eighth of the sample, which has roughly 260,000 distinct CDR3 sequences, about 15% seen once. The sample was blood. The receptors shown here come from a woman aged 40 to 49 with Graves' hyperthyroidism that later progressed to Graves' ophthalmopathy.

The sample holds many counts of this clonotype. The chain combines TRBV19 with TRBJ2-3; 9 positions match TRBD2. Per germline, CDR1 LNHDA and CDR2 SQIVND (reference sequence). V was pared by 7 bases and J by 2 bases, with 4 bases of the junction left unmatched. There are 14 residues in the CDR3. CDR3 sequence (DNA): TGTGCCAGTAAGGCTAGCGGGAACACAGATACGCAGTATTTT. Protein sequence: CASKASGNTDTQYF.

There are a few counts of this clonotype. This CDR3 reads CASSLKGLAGIYEQYF. As DNA, the CDR3 is TGTGCCAGCAGCCTCAAGGGACTAGCGGGAATCTACGAGCAGTACTTC. The genes are TRBV5-4 and TRBJ2-7; 13 bases agree with TRBD2. There are 16 residues in the CDR3. The V gene's germline CDR1 is SGHNT and CDR2 YYREEE (reference sequence). V dropped 4 bases and J dropped 3; count of bases not matched to a gene: 7.

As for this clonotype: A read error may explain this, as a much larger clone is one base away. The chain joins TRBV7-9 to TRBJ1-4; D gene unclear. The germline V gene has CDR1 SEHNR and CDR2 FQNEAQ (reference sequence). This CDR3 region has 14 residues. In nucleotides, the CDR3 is TGTGCCAGCAGCGACCGGGATACTAATGAAAAACTGCTTTTT. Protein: CASSDRDTNEKLLF. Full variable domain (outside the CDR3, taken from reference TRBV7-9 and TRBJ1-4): DTGVSQNPRHKITKRGQNVTFRCDPISEHNRLYWYRQTLGQGPEFLTYFQNEAQLEKSRLLSDRFSAERPKGSFSTLEIQRTEQGDSAMYLCASSDRDTNEKLLFGSGTQLSVL.

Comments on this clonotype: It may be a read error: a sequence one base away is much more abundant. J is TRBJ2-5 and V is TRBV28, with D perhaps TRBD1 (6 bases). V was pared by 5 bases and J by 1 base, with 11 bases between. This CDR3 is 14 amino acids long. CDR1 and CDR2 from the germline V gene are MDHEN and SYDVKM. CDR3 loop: CASSLGQSQETQYF. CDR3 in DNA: TGTGCCAGCAGTCTCGGACAGTCCCAAGAGACCCAGTACTTC.

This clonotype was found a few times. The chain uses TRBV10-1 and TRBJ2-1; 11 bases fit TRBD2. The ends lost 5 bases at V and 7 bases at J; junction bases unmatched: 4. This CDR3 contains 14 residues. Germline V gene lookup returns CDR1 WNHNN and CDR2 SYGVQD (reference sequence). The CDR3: CASSRLAGRNEQFF. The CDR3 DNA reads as TGCGCCAGCAGTCGACTAGCGGGAAGGAATGAGCAGTTCTTC.

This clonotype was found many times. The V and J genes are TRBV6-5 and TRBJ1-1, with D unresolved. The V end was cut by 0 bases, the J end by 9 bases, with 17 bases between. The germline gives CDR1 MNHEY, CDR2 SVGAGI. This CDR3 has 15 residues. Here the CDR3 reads CASSYSNGPVSKAFF. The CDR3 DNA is TGTGCCAGCAGTTACTCTAACGGGCCCGTTAGCAAAGCTTTCTTT.

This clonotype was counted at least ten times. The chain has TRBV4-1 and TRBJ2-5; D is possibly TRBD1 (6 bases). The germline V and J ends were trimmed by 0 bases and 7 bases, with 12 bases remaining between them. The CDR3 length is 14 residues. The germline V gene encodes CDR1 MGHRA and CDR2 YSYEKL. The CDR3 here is CASSQEDRRRTQYF. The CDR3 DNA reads TGCGCCAGCAGCCAAGAAGACAGGAGGAGGACCCAGTACTTC.

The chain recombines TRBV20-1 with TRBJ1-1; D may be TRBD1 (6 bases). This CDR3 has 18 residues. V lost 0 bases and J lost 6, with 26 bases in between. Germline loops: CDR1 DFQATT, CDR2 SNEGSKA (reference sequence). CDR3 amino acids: CSARDRTAREGVGSEAFF. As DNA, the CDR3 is TGCAGTGCTAGAGATCGGACAGCCCGGGAGGGGGTGGGGTCTGAAGCTTTCTTT.

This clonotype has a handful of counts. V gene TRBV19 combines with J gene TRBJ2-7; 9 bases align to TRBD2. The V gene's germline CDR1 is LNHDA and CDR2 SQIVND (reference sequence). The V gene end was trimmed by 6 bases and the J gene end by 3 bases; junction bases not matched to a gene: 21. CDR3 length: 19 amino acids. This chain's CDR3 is CASSRSRGSGSQGYYEQYF. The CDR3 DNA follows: TGTGCCAGTAGCCGGAGTCGAGGTAGCGGGAGCCAAGGATACTACGAGCAGTACTTC.

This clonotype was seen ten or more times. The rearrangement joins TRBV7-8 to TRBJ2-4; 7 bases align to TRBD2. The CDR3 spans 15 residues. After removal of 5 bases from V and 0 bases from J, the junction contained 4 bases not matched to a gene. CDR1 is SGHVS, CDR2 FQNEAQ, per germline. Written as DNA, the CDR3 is TGTGCCAGCAGCCCAAGCGGGATAGCCAAAAACATTCAGTACTTC. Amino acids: CASSPSGIAKNIQYF.

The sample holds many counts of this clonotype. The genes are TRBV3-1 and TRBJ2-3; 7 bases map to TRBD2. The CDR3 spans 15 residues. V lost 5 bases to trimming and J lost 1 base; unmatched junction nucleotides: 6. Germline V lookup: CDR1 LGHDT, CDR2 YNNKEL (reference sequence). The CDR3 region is CASSGTSEGTDTQYF. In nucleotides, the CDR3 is TGTGCCAGCAGCGGTACTAGCGAAGGCACAGATACGCAGTATTTT.

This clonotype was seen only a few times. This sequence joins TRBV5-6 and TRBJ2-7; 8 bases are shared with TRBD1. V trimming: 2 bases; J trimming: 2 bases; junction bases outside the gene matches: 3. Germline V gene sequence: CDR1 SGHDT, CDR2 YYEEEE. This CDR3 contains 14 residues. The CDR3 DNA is TGTGCCAGCAGCTTTGGGACAGGCACCTACGAGCAGTACTTC. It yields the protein CASSFGTGTYEQYF.

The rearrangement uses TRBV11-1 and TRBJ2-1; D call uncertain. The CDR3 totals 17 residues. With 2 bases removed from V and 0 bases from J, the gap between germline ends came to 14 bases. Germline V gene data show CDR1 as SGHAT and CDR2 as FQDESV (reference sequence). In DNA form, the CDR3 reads TGTGCCAGCAGCTTACGCCCGGGCTATCACTCCTACAATGAGCAGTTCTTC. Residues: CASSLRPGYHSYNEQFF.

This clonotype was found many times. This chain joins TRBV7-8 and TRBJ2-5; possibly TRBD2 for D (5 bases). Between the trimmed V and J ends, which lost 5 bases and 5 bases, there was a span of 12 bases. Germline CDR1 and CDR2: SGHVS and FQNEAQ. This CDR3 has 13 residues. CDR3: CASSTGFRETQYF. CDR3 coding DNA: TGTGCCAGCAGCACGGGATTTCGGGAGACCCAGTACTTC.

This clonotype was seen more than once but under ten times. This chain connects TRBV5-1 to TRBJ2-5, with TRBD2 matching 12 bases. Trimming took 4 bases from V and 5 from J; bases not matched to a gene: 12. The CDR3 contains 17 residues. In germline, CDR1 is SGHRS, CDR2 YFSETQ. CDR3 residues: CASSLGLAGSGAETQYF. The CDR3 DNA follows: TGCGCCAGCAGCCTAGGACTAGCGGGATCGGGAGCGGAGACCCAGTACTTC.

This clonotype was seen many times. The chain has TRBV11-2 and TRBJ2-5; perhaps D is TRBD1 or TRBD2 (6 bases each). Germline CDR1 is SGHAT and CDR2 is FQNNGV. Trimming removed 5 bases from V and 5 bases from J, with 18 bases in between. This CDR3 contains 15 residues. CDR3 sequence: CASSTTRQGGETQYF. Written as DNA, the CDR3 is TGTGCCAGCAGCACCACCCGTCAAGGGGGGGAGACCCAGTACTTC.

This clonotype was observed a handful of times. The CDR3: CASSLFVAGPYEQFF. The CDR3 nucleotides read TGTGCCAGCAGTTTATTTGTAGCGGGGCCCTATGAGCAGTTCTTC. The chain uses TRBV27 and TRBJ2-1; 8 positions match TRBD2. Germline CDR1 reads MNHEY; CDR2 reads SMNVEV (reference sequence). The CDR3 runs to 15 residues. With V trimmed by 1 base and J by 8 bases, 7 bases remained unmatched.

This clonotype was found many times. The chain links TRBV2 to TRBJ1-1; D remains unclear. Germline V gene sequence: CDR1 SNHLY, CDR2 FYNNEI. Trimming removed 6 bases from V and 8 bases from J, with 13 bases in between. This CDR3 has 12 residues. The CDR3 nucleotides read TGTGCCAGCAGCGGCAGCCAACACGAAGCTTTCTTT. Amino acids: CASSGSQHEAFF.

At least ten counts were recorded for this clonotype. CDR3 loop: CASSQWTGGRTDTQYF. DNA for the CDR3: TGTGCCAGTAGCCAATGGACAGGGGGGAGGACAGATACGCAGTATTTT. The chain recombines TRBV19 with TRBJ2-3; the match to TRBD1 covers 10 bases. The CDR3 extends over 16 amino acids. V lost 6 bases and J lost 3; bases outside the gene matches: 9. Germline V gives CDR1 LNHDA, CDR2 SQIVND (reference sequence). The variable domain in full, with the rest retrieved from reference TRBV19 and TRBJ2-3, is DGGITQSPKYLFRKEGQNVTLSCEQNLNHDAMYWYRQDPGQGLRLIYYSQIVNDFQKGDIAEGYSVSREKKESFPLTVTSAQKNPTAFYLCASSQWTGGRTDTQYFGPGTRLTVL.

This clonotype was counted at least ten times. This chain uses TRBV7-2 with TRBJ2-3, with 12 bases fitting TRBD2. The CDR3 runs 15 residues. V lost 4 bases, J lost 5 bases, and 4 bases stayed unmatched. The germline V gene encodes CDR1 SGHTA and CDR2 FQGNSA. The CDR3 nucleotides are TGTGCCAGCAGCTCTCTAGCGGGAGGGGTAGATACGCAGTATTTT. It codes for CASSSLAGGVDTQYF.

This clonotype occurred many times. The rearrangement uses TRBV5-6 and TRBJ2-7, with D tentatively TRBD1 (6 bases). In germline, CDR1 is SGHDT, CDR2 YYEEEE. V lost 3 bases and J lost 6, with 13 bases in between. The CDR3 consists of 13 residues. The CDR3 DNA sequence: TGTGCCAGCAGCTCGCGTAGGGGGAGCGAGCAGTACTTC. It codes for CASSSRRGSEQYF.

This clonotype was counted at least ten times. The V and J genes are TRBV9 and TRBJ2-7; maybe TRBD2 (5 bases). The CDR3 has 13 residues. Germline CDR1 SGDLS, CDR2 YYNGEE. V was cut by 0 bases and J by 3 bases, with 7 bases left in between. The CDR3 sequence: CASSVAAGYEQYF. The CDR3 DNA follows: TGTGCCAGCAGCGTAGCGGCGGGCTACGAGCAGTACTTC.

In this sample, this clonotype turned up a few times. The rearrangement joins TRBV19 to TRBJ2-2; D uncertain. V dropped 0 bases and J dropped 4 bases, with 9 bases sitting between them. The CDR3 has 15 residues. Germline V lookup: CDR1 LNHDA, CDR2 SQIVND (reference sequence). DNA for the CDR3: TGTGCCAGTAGTATAGACCCGACATTCACCGGGGAGCTGTTTTTT. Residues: CASSIDPTFTGELFF.

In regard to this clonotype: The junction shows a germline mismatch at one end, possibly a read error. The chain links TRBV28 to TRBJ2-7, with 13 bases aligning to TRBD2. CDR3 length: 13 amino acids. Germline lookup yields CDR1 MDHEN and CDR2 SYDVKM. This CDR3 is CASKTSGRYERYF. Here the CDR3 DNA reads TGTGCCAGCAAGACTAGCGGGAGGTACGAGCGGTACTTC. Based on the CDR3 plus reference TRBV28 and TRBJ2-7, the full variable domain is DVKVTQSSRYLVKRTGEKVFLECVQDMDHENMFWYRQDPGLGLRLIYFSYDVKMKEKGDIPEGYSVSREKKERFSLILESASTNQTSMYLCASKTSGRYERYFGPGTRLTVT.

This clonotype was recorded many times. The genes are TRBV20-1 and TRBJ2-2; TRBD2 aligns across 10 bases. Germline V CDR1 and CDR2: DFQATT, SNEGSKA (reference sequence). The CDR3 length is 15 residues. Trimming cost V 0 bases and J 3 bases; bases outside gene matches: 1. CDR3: CSARELAGDTGELFF. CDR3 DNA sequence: TGCAGTGCTAGAGAGCTAGCGGGAGACACCGGGGAGCTGTTTTTT.

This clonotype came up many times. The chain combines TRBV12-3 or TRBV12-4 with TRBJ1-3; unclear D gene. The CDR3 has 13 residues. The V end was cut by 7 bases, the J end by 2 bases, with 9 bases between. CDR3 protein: CASNYGAGNTIYF. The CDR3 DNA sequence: TGTGCCAGCAATTATGGTGCTGGAAACACCATATATTTT.

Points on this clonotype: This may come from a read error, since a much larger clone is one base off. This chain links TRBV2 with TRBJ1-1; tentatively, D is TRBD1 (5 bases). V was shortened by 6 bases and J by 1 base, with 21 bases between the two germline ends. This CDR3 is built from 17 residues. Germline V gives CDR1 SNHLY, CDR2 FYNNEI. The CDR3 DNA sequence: TGTGCCAGCAGCTTTATAGCCGGGACTCTATCGAACACTGAAGCTTTCTTT. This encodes CASSFIAGTLSNTEAFF. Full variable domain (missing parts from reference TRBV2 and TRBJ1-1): EPEVTQTPSHQVTQMGQEVILRCVPISNHLYFYWYRQILGQKVEFLVSFYNNEISEKSEIFDDQFSVERPDGSNFTLKIRSTKLEDSAMYFCASSFIAGTLSNTEAFFGQGTRLTVV.